This T cell receptor beta chain was obtained from a study of CD8+CD57+ T cells in acquired aplastic anemia. At the level of the study: DNA recovered from sorted CD4+ and CD8+ cells had a mean of about 3.5 ug.

General observations from the study: Overlap between patients and controls comprised twenty-nine CD8+ CDR3 sequences.

Germline V gene data show CDR1 as SNHLY and CDR2 as FYNNEI. V lost 6 bases and J lost 8, with 16 bases in between. This CDR3 has 13 residues. This clonotype was counted between two and nine times. The antigen is not known. Profiling of TCR beta VDJ combinations and CDR3 sequences used genomic DNA as template. One entry per CDR3 protein, called by TCRdb with MiXCR from the reads. The sample includes roughly 51,000 distinct CDR3 sequences, around 69% seen only once; the top ten take around 34%. Sequencing was carried out using sorted CD4+, CD8+, or CD8+CD57+ T cells (not recorded which) from PBMCs. The V call is TRBV2, the J call TRBJ1-2; unclear D gene. The clonotype originates from a human donor in good health, serving as a control. CDR3 bases: TGTGCCAGCAGAGAAATGGAGACCGGAGGCTACACCTTC. Its protein product is CASREMETGGYTF.